This TCR beta chain was sequenced for a study of T cell repertoires in cytomegalovirus infection. Study at large: Public TCR beta signatures marked donors with CMV infection and the matching HLA.

TCRdb fed the reads into MiXCR, producing one record per CDR3 protein. The table has roughly 700,000 distinct CDR3 sequences, approximately 33% seen once. CDR1 and CDR2 from the germline V gene are MGHRA and YSYEKL. Between the trimmed V and J ends, which lost 5 bases and 4 bases, there was a span of 20 bases. The CDR3 consists of 16 residues. The table lists this clonotype with a few counts. Its antigen is unidentified. The rearrangement links TRBV4-1 to TRBJ2-5; D may correspond to TRBD1 or TRBD2 (6 bases each). This clonotype originated in a human donor in good health (CMV status not recorded). Some clones in this sample may be carry-over from other donors' samples. This sample comprised cultured PBMCs, obtained from culture after CMV antigen stimulation. The CDR3 DNA sequence: TGCGCCAGCAGCTTGTCTGGGAAGGGGGGCCCAGAGACCCAGTACTTC. It is translated as CASSLSGKGGPETQYF.